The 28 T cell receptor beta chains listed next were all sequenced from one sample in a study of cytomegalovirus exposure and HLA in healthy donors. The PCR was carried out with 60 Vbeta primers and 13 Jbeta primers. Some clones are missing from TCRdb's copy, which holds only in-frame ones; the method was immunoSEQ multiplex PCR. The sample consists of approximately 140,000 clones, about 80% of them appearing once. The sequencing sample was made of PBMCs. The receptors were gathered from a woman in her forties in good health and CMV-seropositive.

The CDR3 DNA sequence: TGTGCCAGCAGCAAAGGTGGACAGGGGGCCGGGGAGCTGTTTTTT. The encoded protein is CASSKGGQGAGELFF. The gene calls are TRBV28 and TRBJ2-2, with 10 bases identical to TRBD1. This CDR3 has 15 residues. Germline loops: CDR1 MDHEN, CDR2 SYDVKM. J was trimmed by 6 bases and V by 6 bases; bases with no gene match: 7.

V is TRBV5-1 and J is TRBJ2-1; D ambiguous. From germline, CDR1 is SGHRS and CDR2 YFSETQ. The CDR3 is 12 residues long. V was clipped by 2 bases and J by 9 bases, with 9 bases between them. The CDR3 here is CASSFRASEQFF. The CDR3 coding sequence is TGCGCCAGCAGCTTTAGAGCATCTGAGCAGTTCTTC. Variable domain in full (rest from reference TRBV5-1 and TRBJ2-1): KAGVTQTPRYLIKTRGQQVTLSCSPISGHRSVSWYQQTPGQGLQFLFEYFSETQRNKGNFPGRFSGRQFSNSRSEMNVSTLELGDSALYLCASSFRASEQFFGPGTRLTVL.

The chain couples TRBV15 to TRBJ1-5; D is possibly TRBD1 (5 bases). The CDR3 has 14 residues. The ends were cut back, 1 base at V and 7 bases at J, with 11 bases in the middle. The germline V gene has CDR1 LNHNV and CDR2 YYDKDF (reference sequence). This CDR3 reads CATSRGGAEQPQHF. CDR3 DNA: TGTGCCACCAGCAGAGGGGGCGCGGAACAGCCCCAGCATTTT.

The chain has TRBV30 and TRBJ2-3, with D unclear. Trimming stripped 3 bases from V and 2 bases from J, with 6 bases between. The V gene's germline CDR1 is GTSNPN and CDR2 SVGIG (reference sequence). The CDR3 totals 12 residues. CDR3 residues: CAWRLHTDTQYF. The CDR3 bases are TGTGCCTGGAGACTCCACACAGATACGCAGTATTTT.

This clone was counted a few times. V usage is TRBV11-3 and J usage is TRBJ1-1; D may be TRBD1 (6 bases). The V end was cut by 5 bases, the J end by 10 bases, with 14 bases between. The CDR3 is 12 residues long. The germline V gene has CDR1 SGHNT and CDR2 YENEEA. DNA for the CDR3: TGTGCCAGCAGCCGACCGGGACAAGGAGCTTTCTTT. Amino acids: CASSRPGQGAFF. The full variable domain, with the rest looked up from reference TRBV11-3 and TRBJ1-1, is EAGVVQSPRYKIIEKKQPVAFWCNPISGHNTLYWYLQNLGQGPELLIRYENEEAVDDSQLPKDRFSAERLKGVDSTLKIQPAELGDSAVYLCASSRPGQGAFFGQGTRLTVV.

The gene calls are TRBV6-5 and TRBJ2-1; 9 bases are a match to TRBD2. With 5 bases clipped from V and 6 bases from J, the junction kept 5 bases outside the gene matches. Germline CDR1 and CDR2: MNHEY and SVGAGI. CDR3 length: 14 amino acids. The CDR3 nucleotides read TGTGCCAGCAGTCGATTAGCGGGGGCCAATGAGCAGTTCTTC. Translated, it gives CASSRLAGANEQFF.

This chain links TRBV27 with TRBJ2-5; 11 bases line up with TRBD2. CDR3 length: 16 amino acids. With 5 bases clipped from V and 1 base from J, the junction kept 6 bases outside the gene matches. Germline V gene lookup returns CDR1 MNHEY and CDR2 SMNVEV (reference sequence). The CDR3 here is CASSPGLAGSQETQYF. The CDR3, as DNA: TGTGCCAGCAGTCCTGGACTAGCGGGCAGCCAAGAGACCCAGTACTTC.

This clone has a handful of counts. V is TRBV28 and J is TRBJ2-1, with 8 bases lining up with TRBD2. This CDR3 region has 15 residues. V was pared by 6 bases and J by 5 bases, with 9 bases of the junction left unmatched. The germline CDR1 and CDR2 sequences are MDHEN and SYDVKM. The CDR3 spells CASRHPGAGDNEQFF. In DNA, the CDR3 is TGTGCCAGCAGGCACCCGGGAGCGGGAGACAATGAGCAGTTCTTC.

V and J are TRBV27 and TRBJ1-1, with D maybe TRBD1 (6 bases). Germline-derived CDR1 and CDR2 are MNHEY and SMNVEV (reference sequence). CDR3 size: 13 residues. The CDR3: CVTAGAFSTEAFF. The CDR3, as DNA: TGTGTCACGGCGGGGGCATTTAGCACTGAAGCTTTCTTT.

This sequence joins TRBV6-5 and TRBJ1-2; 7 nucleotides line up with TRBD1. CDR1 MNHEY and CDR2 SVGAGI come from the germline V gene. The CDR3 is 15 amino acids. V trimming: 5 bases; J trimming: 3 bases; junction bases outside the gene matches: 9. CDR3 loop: CASSTHRQGHYGYTF. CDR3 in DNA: TGTGCCAGCAGTACCCACAGACAGGGTCACTATGGCTACACCTTC.

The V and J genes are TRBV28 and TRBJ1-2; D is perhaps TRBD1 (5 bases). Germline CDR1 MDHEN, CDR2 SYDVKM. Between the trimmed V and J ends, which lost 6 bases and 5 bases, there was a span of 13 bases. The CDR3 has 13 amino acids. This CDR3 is CASRRGRIYGYTF. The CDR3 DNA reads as TGTGCCAGCAGGCGGGGCAGGATATATGGCTACACCTTC.

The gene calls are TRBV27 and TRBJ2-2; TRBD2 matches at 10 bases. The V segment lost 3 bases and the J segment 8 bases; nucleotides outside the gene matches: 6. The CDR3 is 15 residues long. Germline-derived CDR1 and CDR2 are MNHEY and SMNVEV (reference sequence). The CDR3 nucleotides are TGTGCCAGCAGTTTTAGGCTAGCGGGAGCGGGGGAGCTGTTTTTT. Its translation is CASSFRLAGAGELFF.

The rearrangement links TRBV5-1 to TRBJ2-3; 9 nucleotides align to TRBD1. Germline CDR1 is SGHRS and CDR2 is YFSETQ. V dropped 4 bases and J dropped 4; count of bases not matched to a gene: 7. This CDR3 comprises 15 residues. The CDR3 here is CASSPDRGSADTQYF. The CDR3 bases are TGCGCCAGCAGCCCGGACAGGGGCTCGGCAGATACGCAGTATTTT.

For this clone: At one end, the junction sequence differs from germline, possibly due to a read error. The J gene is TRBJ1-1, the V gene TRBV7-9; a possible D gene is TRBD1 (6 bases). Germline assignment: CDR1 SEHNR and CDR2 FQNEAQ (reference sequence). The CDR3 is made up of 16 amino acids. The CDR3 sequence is CSSSLGARTENTEAFF. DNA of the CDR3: TGTTCCAGCAGCTTAGGTGCGCGGACAGAGAACACTGAAGCTTTCTTT. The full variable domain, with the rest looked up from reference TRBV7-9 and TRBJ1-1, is DTGVSQNPRHKITKRGQNVTFRCDPISEHNRLYWYRQTLGQGPEFLTYFQNEAQLEKSRLLSDRFSAERPKGSFSTLEIQRTEQGDSAMYLCSSSLGARTENTEAFFGQGTRLTVV.

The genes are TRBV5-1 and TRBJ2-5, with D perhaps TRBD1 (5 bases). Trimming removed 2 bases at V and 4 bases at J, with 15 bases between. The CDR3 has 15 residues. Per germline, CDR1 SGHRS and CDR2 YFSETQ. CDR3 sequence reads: CASSFQGTAGETQYF. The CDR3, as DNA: TGCGCCAGCAGCTTCCAGGGCACCGCCGGAGAGACCCAGTACTTC.

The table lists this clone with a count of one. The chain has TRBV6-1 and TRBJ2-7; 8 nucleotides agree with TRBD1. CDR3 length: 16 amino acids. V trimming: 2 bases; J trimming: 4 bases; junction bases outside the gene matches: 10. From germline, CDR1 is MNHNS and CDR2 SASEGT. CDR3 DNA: TGTGCCAGCAGTGAACCGGGCCAGGGGGCGCGGTACGAGCAGTACTTC. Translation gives CASSEPGQGARYEQYF.

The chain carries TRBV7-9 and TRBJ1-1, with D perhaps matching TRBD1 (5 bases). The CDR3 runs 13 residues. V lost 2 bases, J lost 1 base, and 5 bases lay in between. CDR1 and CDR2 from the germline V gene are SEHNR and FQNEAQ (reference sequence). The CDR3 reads CASSLQGNTEAFF. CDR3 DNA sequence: TGTGCCAGCAGCTTACAGGGGAACACTGAAGCTTTCTTT.

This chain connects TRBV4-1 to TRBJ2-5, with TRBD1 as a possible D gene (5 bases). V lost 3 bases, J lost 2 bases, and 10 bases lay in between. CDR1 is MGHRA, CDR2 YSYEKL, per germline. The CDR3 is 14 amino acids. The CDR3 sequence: CASSHPDRQETQYF. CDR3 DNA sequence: TGCGCCAGCAGCCACCCCGACAGACAAGAGACCCAGTACTTC.

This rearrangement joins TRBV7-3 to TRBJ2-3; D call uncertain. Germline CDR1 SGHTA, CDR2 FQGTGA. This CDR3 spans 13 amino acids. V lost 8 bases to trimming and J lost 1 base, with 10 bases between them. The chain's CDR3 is CASSVRGTDTQYF. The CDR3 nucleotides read TGTGCCAGCTCTGTTCGGGGCACAGATACGCAGTATTTT. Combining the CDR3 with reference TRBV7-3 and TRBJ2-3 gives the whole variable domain GAGVSQTPSNKVTEKGKYVELRCDPISGHTALYWYRQSLGQGPEFLIYFQGTGAADDSGLPNDRFFAVRPEGSVSTLKIQRTERGDSAVYLCASSVRGTDTQYFGPGTRLTVL.

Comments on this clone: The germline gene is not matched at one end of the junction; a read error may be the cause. The CDR3 reads CASSSPRGKAGNQPQHF. The CDR3 coding sequence is TGTGCTAGCAGCTCTCCCCGGGGAAAAGCGGGCAATCAGCCCCAGCATTTT. The genes are TRBV7-7 and TRBJ1-5; no definite D call. Germline CDR1 is SSHAT and CDR2 is FNYEAQ (reference sequence). The CDR3 is made up of 17 amino acids.

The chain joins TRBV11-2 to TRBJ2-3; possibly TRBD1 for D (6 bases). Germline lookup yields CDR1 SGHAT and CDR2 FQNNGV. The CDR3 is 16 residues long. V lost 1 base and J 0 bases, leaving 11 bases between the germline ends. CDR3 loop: CASSLGAGASTDTQYF. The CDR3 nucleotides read TGTGCCAGCAGCTTAGGCGCAGGGGCGAGCACAGATACGCAGTATTTT.

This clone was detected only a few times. CDR3 loop: CASRVSGHPSYEQYF. CDR3 DNA sequence: TGTGCCAGTAGAGTCTCCGGACACCCGTCCTACGAGCAGTACTTC. The J gene is TRBJ2-7, the V gene TRBV27, with a weak D call TRBD1 (5 bases). The CDR3 loop spans 15 amino acids. Between the trimmed V and J ends, which lost 9 bases and 1 base, there was a span of 19 bases. Germline lookup yields CDR1 MNHEY and CDR2 SMNVEV (reference sequence).

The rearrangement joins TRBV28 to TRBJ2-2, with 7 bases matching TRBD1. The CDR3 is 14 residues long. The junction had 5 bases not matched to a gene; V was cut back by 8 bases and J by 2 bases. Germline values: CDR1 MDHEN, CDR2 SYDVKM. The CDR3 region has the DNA TGTGCCAGCTCCGGGACAGAAAACACCGGGGAGCTGTTTTTT. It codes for CASSGTENTGELFF.

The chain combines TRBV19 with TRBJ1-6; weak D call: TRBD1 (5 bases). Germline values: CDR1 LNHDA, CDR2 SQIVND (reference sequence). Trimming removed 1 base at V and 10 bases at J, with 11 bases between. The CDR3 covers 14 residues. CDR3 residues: CASSIAGVNSPLHF. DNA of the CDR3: TGTGCCAGTAGTATAGCGGGGGTCAACTCACCCCTCCACTTT.

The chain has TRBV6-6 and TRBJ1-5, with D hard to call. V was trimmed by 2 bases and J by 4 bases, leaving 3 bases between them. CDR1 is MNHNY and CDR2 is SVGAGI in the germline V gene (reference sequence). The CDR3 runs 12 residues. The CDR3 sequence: CASSYLNQPQHF. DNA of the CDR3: TGTGCCAGCAGTTACCTAAATCAGCCCCAGCATTTT.

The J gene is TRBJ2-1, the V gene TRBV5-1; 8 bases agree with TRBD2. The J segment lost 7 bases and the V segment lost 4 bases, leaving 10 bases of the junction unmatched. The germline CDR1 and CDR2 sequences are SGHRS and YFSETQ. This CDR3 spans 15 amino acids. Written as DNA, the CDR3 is TGCGCCAGCAGCCCGGGAGCACTAGCGGATAATGAGCAGTTCTTC. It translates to CASSPGALADNEQFF.

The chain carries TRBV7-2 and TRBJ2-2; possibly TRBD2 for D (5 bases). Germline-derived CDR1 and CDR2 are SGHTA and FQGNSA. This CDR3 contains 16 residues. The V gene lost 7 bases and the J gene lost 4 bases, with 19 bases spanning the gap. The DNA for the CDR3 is TGTGCCAGCACCCGGAGGCTATCGGGAAGCACCGGGGAGCTGTTTTTT. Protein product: CASTRRLSGSTGELFF. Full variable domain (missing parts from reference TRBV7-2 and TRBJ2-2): GAGVSQSPSNKVTEKGKDVELRCDPISGHTALYWYRQSLGQGLEFLIYFQGNSAPDKSGLPSDRFSAERTGGSVSTLTIQRTQQEDSAVYLCASTRRLSGSTGELFFGEGSRLTVL.

The CDR3 coding sequence is TGCGCCAGCAGTCCAAGCGGGAAAGAGACCCAGTACTTC. Translating gives CASSPSGKETQYF. The chain recombines TRBV4-1 with TRBJ2-5; TRBD2 agrees at 7 bases. This CDR3 has 13 amino acids. The V gene end was trimmed by 6 bases and the J gene end by 3 bases; junction bases not matched to a gene: 4. Germline lookup yields CDR1 MGHRA and CDR2 YSYEKL.